This T cell receptor beta chain was sequenced for a study of T cell changes during pregnancy in multiple sclerosis. CDR1 is MNHEY and CDR2 is SMNVEV in the germline V gene (reference sequence). The CDR3 runs to 14 residues. The V segment lost 4 bases and the J segment 5 bases; nucleotides outside the gene matches: 5. Generated by immunoSEQ multiplex PCR, the TCRdb table keeps only in-frame clones and is missing some. The data contain just under 80,000 clones, 80% to 95% of them singletons. The sample consisted of peripheral blood, taken in the first trimester of pregnancy. The source is a female donor with multiple sclerosis, enrolled in a pregnancy study. The rearrangement joins TRBV27 to TRBJ2-1; TRBD2 matches at 7 bases. The CDR3 sequence: CASSSGTTNNEQFF. The CDR3 region has the DNA TGTGCCAGCAGTTCCGGGACTACCAACAATGAGCAGTTCTTC.